This TCR beta chain appears in the sequencing data of a study of T cell changes during pregnancy in multiple sclerosis. V lost 2 bases to trimming and J lost 5 bases, with 19 bases between them. The CDR3 totals 17 residues. CDR1 is SGHDN, CDR2 FVKESK, per germline. The method was immunoSEQ multiplex PCR; TCRdb's version includes in-frame clones alone and lacks a portion of them. The sample comprises around 80,000 clones, about 92% of which are singletons, and roughly 1.4% rests with the top ten. J is TRBJ1-5 and V is TRBV14; maybe TRBD1 (6 bases). The TCR originated in a female donor with multiple sclerosis, enrolled in a pregnancy study. The sample here was peripheral blood, taken before pregnancy. As DNA, the CDR3 is TGTGCCAGCAGCCAAACAGGGCAAGGGCTTTTTGATCAGCCCCAGCATTTT. Translating gives CASSQTGQGLFDQPQHF.